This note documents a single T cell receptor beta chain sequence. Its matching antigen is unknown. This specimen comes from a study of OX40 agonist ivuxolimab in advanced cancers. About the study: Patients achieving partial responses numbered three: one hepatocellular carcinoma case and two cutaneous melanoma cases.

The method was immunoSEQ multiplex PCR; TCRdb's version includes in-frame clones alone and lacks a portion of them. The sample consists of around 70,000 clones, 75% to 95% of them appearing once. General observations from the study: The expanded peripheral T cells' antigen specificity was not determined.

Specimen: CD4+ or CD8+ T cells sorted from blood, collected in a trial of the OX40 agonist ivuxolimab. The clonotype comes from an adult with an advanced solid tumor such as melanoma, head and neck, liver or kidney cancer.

CDR3 nucleotides: TGCGCCAGCAGCTTCGGGACAGGGGGTTCGGAAGCTTTCTTT. It is translated as CASSFGTGGSEAFF. V and J are TRBV5-1 and TRBJ1-1; 11 bases agree with TRBD1. The CDR3 has 14 amino acids. The V segment lost 2 bases and the J segment 8 bases; nucleotides outside the gene matches: 5. Germline CDR1 is SGHRS and CDR2 is YFSETQ. The full variable domain, in which reference TRBV5-1 and TRBJ1-1 provide the parts outside the CDR3, is KAGVTQTPRYLIKTRGQQVTLSCSPISGHRSVSWYQQTPGQGLQFLFEYFSETQRNKGNFPGRFSGRQFSNSRSEMNVSTLELGDSALYLCASSFGTGGSEAFFGQGTRLTVV.